A selection of T cell receptor beta chains follows, all from one sample in a study of CD8+CD57+ T cells in acquired aplastic anemia. One entry per CDR3 protein results from TCRdb running MiXCR on the reads. The sample yields 150,000 to 200,000 distinct CDR3 sequences, roughly 48% seen once. Material for sequencing was sorted CD4+, CD8+, or CD8+CD57+ T cells (not recorded which) from PBMCs. The receptor set was obtained from a human donor with aplastic anemia. The CDR3 runs from the conserved cysteine through the conserved F or W. The D gene is left open where the match is weak. The listing skips clone size in some rows; elsewhere it reads once, few, many or a size class.

J gene	V gene	clone size	D gene	CDR3 protein	CDR3 DNA
TRBJ2-7	TRBV20-1	NA	NA	CSARKGQGPYEQYF	TGCAGTGCTAGAAAAGGGCAGGGGCCCTACGAGCAGTACTTC
TRBJ1-1	TRBV6-5	many	TRBD1	CASIDRDRVSNTEAFF	TGTGCCAGCATCGACCGGGACAGGGTTTCGAACACTGAAGCTTTCTTT
TRBJ2-5	TRBV19	many	TRBD2	CASSIDAGGGARETQYF	TGTGCCAGTAGTATAGATGCGGGGGGGGGTGCCCGAGAGACCCAGTACTTC
TRBJ1-5	TRBV20-1	NA	NA	CSARDQGRFNQPQHF	TGCAGTGCTAGAGATCAGGGACGGTTCAATCAGCCCCAGCATTTT
TRBJ2-7	TRBV15	few	NA	CATSREGANEQYF	TGTGCCACCAGCAGAGAAGGGGCGAACGAGCAGTACTTC
TRBJ1-1	TRBV9	many	NA	CASSVDGGAEAFF	TGTGCCAGCAGCGTAGACGGGGGCGCTGAAGCTTTCTTT
TRBJ2-7	TRBV29-1	many	TRBD2	CSATGGDFSYEQYF	TGCAGCGCCACGGGGGGGGACTTCTCCTACGAGCAGTACTTC
TRBJ1-5	TRBV19	NA	NA	CASSPRTLRNQPQHF	TGTGCCAGTAGTCCAAGGACCCTACGGAATCAGCCCCAGCATTTT
TRBJ1-1	TRBV2	NA	NA	CASSDRGGSSTEAFF	TGCGCCAGCAGTGATAGAGGGGGATCCAGCACTGAAGCTTTCTTT
TRBJ2-7	TRBV24-1	NA	NA	CATAGAQAYEQYF	TGTGCCACCGCCGGGGCACAGGCCTACGAGCAGTACTTC
TRBJ1-4	TRBV18	NA	TRBD1	CASSHDRGHEKLFF	TGTGCCAGCTCCCACGACAGGGGGCATGAAAAACTGTTTTTT
TRBJ1-1	TRBV15	few	TRBD1	CATWDRGSGTEAFF	TGTGCCACCTGGGACAGGGGATCGGGCACTGAAGCTTTCTTT
TRBJ2-1	TRBV4-3	many	NA	CASSQDHRGNEQFF	TGCGCCAGCAGCCAAGATCATAGAGGCAATGAGCAGTTCTTC
TRBJ1-1	TRBV2	NA	NA	CASSAVVNTEAFF	TGTGCCAGCAGCGCGGTAGTGAACACTGAAGCTTTCTTT
TRBJ1-1	TRBV29-1	NA	NA	CSVVRGIAEAFF	TGCAGCGTTGTTCGCGGGATCGCTGAAGCTTTCTTT
TRBJ2-3	TRBV24-1	NA	TRBD2	CATSDRSGGAGDTQYF	TGTGCCACCAGTGACCGTAGTGGTGGGGCGGGAGACACGCAGTATTTT
TRBJ2-1	TRBV2	once	NA	CASRLRQGVLGEQFF	TGTGCCAGCAGACTAAGACAAGGGGTCCTGGGTGAGCAGTTCTTC
TRBJ1-2	TRBV6-1	many	NA	CATAERLLYGYTF	TGTGCCACCGCGGAGAGACTGCTCTATGGCTACACCTTC
TRBJ1-5	TRBV7-9	NA	TRBD1	CASSSTGGRQPQHF	TGTGCCAGCAGCTCTACAGGGGGGCGACAGCCCCAGCATTTT
TRBJ2-7	TRBV15	once	NA	CATSRDRGFSYEQYF	TGTGCCACCAGCAGAGATCGGGGATTCTCCTACGAGCAGTACTTC
TRBJ1-2	TRBV6-1	NA	TRBD1	CASREQGLAYGYTF	TGTGCCAGCAGGGAACAGGGGTTAGCCTATGGCTACACCTTC
TRBJ1-2	TRBV20-1	few	NA	CSAPQQQGYTF	TGCAGTGCGCCTCAACAACAGGGCTATACCTTC
TRBJ2-3	TRBV5-1	few	NA	CASSPFGGPTDTQYF	TGCGCCAGCAGCCCCTTCGGGGGGCCCACAGATACGCAGTATTTT
TRBJ2-7	TRBV5-4	many	TRBD1	CASRPTGSYEQYF	TGTGCCAGCAGACCGACAGGGTCCTACGAGCAGTACTTC
TRBJ1-2	TRBV5-4	NA	NA	CASSHRVENYGYTF	TGTGCCAGCAGCCACCGAGTAGAGAACTATGGCTACACCTTC
TRBJ2-7	TRBV24-1	many	TRBD1	CATSDPGQDGREQYF	TGTGCCACCAGTGATCCGGGACAGGACGGGCGCGAGCAGTACTTC
TRBJ1-1	TRBV6-1	few	NA	CASRDISEREAFF	TGTGCCAGCAGAGATATTTCTGAGAGAGAAGCTTTCTTT
TRBJ2-7	TRBV15	NA	NA	CATSTRGYEQYF	TGTGCCACCAGCACGAGGGGTTACGAGCAGTACTTC
TRBJ2-3	TRBV25-1	NA	NA	CASSESIGKTQYF	TGTGCCAGCAGTGAATCGATAGGGAAAACGCAGTATTTT
TRBJ1-5	TRBV24-1	NA	NA	CATSAVLGGPQHF	TGTGCCACCAGTGCCGTACTGGGGGGGCCCCAGCATTTT
TRBJ1-4	TRBV2	NA	NA	CASIPQGPVFSERLFF	TGTGCCAGCATTCCTCAGGGTCCTGTTTTTAGTGAAAGACTGTTTTTT
TRBJ2-1	TRBV24-1	NA	NA	CASSEGNLVGEQFF	TGTGCCAGCAGTGAAGGGAACCTGGTCGGTGAGCAGTTCTTC
TRBJ2-3	TRBV12-3/TRBV12-4	NA	TRBD1	CASNTGAKKSDTQYF	TGTGCCAGCAACACAGGGGCCAAGAAATCAGATACGCAGTATTTT
TRBJ1-1	TRBV3-1	NA	NA	CASSQNQAGTEAFF	TGTGCCAGCAGCCAAAATCAGGCGGGCACTGAAGCTTTCTTT
TRBJ2-2	TRBV2	NA	TRBD1	CASRRQGVYTGELFF	TGTGCCAGCAGACGACAGGGCGTGTACACCGGGGAGCTGTTTTTT
TRBJ2-3	TRBV10-1	NA	NA	CASSREGEGRADTQYF	TGCGCCAGCAGCCGAGAGGGGGAAGGGAGGGCAGATACGCAGTATTTT
TRBJ1-5	TRBV27	NA	NA	CASSPGARDARGNQPQHF	TGTGCCAGCAGTCCTGGGGCCCGGGACGCCCGGGGGAATCAGCCCCAGCATTTT
TRBJ2-1	TRBV29-1	NA	NA	CSVVWGSSEQFF	TGCAGCGTTGTCTGGGGAAGCAGTGAGCAGTTCTTC
TRBJ2-7	TRBV7-8	NA	NA	CASTSSRESYEQYF	TGTGCCAGCACCTCCTCTCGCGAGAGTTACGAGCAGTACTTC
TRBJ1-1	TRBV19	many	TRBD1	CASSATGYTEAFF	TGTGCCAGTAGTGCGACAGGGTACACTGAAGCTTTCTTT
TRBJ2-1	TRBV19	NA	NA	CASSIDHNPRAHNEQFF	TGTGCCAGTAGTATAGATCATAACCCCAGGGCGCACAATGAGCAGTTCTTC
TRBJ2-5	TRBV13	many	TRBD1	CASSLGGGRETQYF	TGTGCCAGCAGCTTAGGAGGGGGCAGGGAGACCCAGTACTTC
TRBJ1-6	TRBV15	few	NA	CATSRSGASYNSPLHF	TGTGCCACCAGCCGTTCAGGGGCCTCCTATAATTCACCCCTCCACTTT
TRBJ2-7	TRBV20-1	few	TRBD2	CSARASGRGEQYF	TGCAGTGCTAGGGCGAGCGGGAGAGGCGAGCAGTACTTC
TRBJ2-3	TRBV20-1	NA	NA	CSARGLGGTDTQYF	TGCAGTGCTAGGGGGTTAGGAGGGACAGATACGCAGTATTTT
TRBJ2-1	TRBV14	many	TRBD2	CASSSSGLLYNEQFF	TGTGCCAGCAGCTCTAGCGGGTTGCTCTACAATGAGCAGTTCTTC
TRBJ1-2	TRBV20-1	many	NA	CSARVQAYGYTF	TGCAGTGCTAGAGTACAGGCCTATGGCTACACCTTC
TRBJ2-5	TRBV10-1	few	TRBD2	CASSEGLAGGQETQYF	TGCGCCAGCAGTGAGGGGCTAGCGGGGGGTCAAGAGACCCAGTACTTC
TRBJ2-3	TRBV3-1	NA	TRBD1	CASSQDLGQGTDTQYF	TGTGCCAGCAGCCAAGATTTGGGACAGGGCACAGATACGCAGTATTTT
TRBJ2-7	TRBV6-1	NA	TRBD2	CASHPTGTSAYEQYF	TGTGCCAGCCACCCGACCGGGACTAGCGCCTACGAGCAGTACTTC
TRBJ2-7	TRBV7-7	NA	TRBD2	CASSLAAGGPNEQYF	TGTGCTAGCAGCTTGGCAGCGGGAGGGCCCAACGAGCAGTACTTC
TRBJ2-3	TRBV2	NA	NA	CASSQTGSSTDTQYF	TGTGCCAGCAGCCAAACAGGGTCTAGCACAGATACGCAGTATTTT
TRBJ2-7	TRBV10-3	once	NA	CVLTVHQSSYEQYF	TGTGTCCTCACCGTGCACCAGAGCTCCTACGAGCAGTACTTC